The entry below gives a single T cell receptor beta chain sequence along with its context. What it binds is unknown. This specimen comes from a study of cytomegalovirus exposure and HLA in healthy donors. The wider study: Sequencing of 180 million or so T cells in an earlier analysis found 120 million or so unique TCR beta sequences.

PCR primers comprised 60 Vbeta and 13 Jbeta primers. Sequencing was performed with immunoSEQ multiplex PCR; in TCRdb, only in-frame clones are kept and a portion is missing. This sample has 200,000 or so clones, with around 81% found just once. V gave up 8 bases and J gave up 8 bases, with 11 bases separating them. The V gene's germline CDR1 is SGDLS and CDR2 YYNGEE. This CDR3 region has 11 residues. General study points: When analyzed later, the rates of TCR association showed variation by HLA locus, with DRB1 the most and HLA-C the fewest. Evidence from a later analysis indicated that most CMV-associated TCR beta chains looked HLA-restricted.

This TCR was sampled from a woman between 18 and 29 years old in good health and CMV-seropositive. The sequencing input was PBMCs. The chain joins TRBV9 to TRBJ2-1; possible D gene TRBD2, 5 bases. The CDR3, as DNA: TGTGCCAGTACCGGGAACGATGAGCAGTTCTTC. It encodes CASTGNDEQFF.